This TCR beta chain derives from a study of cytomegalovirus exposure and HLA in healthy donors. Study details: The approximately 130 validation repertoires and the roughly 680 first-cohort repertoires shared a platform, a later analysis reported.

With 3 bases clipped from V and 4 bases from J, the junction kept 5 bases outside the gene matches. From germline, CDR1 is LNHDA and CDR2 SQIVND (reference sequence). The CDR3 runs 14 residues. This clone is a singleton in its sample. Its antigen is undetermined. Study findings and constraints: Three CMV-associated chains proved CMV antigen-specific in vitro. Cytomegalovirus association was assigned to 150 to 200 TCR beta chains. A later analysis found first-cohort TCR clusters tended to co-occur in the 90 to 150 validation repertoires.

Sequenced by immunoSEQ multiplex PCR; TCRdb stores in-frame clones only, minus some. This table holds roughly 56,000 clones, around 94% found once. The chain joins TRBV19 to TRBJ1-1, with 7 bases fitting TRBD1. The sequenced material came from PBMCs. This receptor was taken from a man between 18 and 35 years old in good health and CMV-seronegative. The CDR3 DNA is TGTGCCAGTAGTATCACAGGGGAAGGCACTGAAGCTTTCTTT. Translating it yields CASSITGEGTEAFF.